This is a list of T cell receptor beta chains from one sample in a study of identical twins. TCRdb used MiXCR to reprocess the 5' RACE reads, holding one entry per CDR3 protein. The table includes a few hundred thousand distinct CDR3 sequences, over 9% detected once. This same sample was also part of a study on yellow fever vaccine responses in identical twins.

The sample was CD8+ T cells sorted from blood. These receptor sequences come from a woman aged 18-30 years in good health. Both conserved end residues are part of each CDR3. The order of the fields is clone size, V gene, D gene, J gene, CDR3 length, CDR3 protein, CDR3 DNA. The D gene is left open where the match is weak. Size tells how often a clone was seen (once, few, many) or the class of an expanded clone, and some rows leave it out.

many	TRBV29-1	.	TRBJ2-1	15	CSATTGPSSYNEQFF	TGCAGCGCCACGACAGGACCCTCCTCCTACAATGAGCAGTTCTTC
few	TRBV7-6	TRBD1	TRBJ1-6	16	CASSSRLTGEGSPLHF	TGTGCCAGCAGCTCTCGCCTTACAGGGGAGGGCTCACCCCTCCACTTT
.	TRBV7-9	.	TRBJ2-5	13	CASSPPLGETQYF	TGTGCCAGCAGCCCCCCGTTGGGAGAGACCCAGTACTTC
many	TRBV29-1	.	TRBJ2-1	11	CSGGDYNEQFF	TGCAGCGGGGGCGATTACAATGAGCAGTTCTTC
many	TRBV12-3/TRBV12-4	.	TRBJ1-1	9	CASGPEAFF	TGTGCCAGCGGTCCCGAAGCTTTCTTT
few	TRBV11-2	TRBD2	TRBJ2-5	14	CASSPQGGKETQYF	TGTGCCAGCAGCCCTCAGGGAGGGAAAGAGACCCAGTACTTC
few	TRBV15	.	TRBJ2-5	15	CATSRVWEDGETQYF	TGTGCCACCAGCAGAGTATGGGAGGACGGAGAGACCCAGTACTTC
.	TRBV12-3/TRBV12-4	TRBD1	TRBJ1-3	14	CASSPTEQGNTIYF	TGTGCCAGCAGCCCTACCGAACAGGGGAACACCATATATTTT
.	TRBV7-7	.	TRBJ2-1	13	CASSREQDNEQFF	TGTGCCAGCAGCCGAGAGCAGGACAATGAGCAGTTCTTC
.	TRBV19	TRBD2	TRBJ2-1	16	CASSTEGLAAYNEQFF	TGTGCCAGTAGTACCGAGGGACTAGCGGCTTACAATGAGCAGTTCTTC
.	TRBV25-1	.	TRBJ1-1	15	CASSFKGFMSTEAFF	TGTGCCAGCAGTTTTAAGGGATTTATGTCCACTGAAGCTTTCTTT
many	TRBV5-1	.	TRBJ2-2	15	CASSLVGGNTGELFF	TGCGCCAGCAGCTTGGTCGGGGGGAACACCGGGGAGCTGTTTTTT
many	TRBV7-9	TRBD2	TRBJ2-1	13	CASSNSGNLEQFF	TGTGCCAGCAGCAACAGCGGGAACCTTGAGCAGTTCTTC
few	TRBV15	.	TRBJ2-1	13	CATTTGVLGEQFF	TGTGCCACCACCACGGGGGTGTTAGGGGAGCAGTTCTTC
.	TRBV4-1	TRBD1	TRBJ2-7	13	CASSRGTAYEQYF	TGCGCCAGCAGCCGAGGGACAGCCTACGAGCAGTACTTC
.	TRBV7-9	.	TRBJ1-1	15	CASSLPPGEGTEAFF	TGTGCCAGCAGCCTACCGCCCGGGGAGGGGACTGAAGCTTTCTTT
.	TRBV28	.	TRBJ2-7	13	CASLTSRRDEQYF	TGTGCCAGTCTGACATCCCGAAGGGACGAGCAGTACTTC
few	TRBV29-1	TRBD2	TRBJ2-2	16	CSVVYSSGSVSGELFF	TGCAGCGTTGTGTATTCTAGCGGGAGTGTTAGCGGGGAGCTGTTTTTT
few	TRBV6-2/TRBV6-3	.	TRBJ2-5	15	CASSLVWADQETQYF	TGTGCCAGCAGCCTTGTTTGGGCAGACCAGGAGACCCAGTACTTC
few	TRBV12-3/TRBV12-4	TRBD2	TRBJ2-1	16	CASSLSGGEPPGEQFF	TGTGCCAGCAGTTTAAGCGGGGGGGAGCCCCCCGGTGAGCAGTTCTTC
.	TRBV11-2	.	TRBJ2-1	15	CASSLRQGGYNEQFF	TGTGCCAGCAGCTTAAGGCAGGGGGGCTACAATGAGCAGTTCTTC
few	TRBV20-1	.	TRBJ2-1	14	CSANWGAFYNEQFF	TGCAGTGCTAATTGGGGGGCCTTCTACAATGAGCAGTTCTTC